These 30 T cell receptor beta chains originate from one sample sequenced in a study of T-cell memory formation after mild COVID-19. TCRdb recomputed calls from the 5' RACE reads with MiXCR, one row per CDR3 protein. The sample lists over 30,000 distinct CDR3 sequences, around 10% occurring once. What was sequenced was PBMCs or a T cell subset sorted from them (not recorded which). The receptors stem from a man aged 18 to 35 who had mild COVID-19 (a few samples of this study predate the infection). Cell type and time point are not known.

The sample holds many counts of this clonotype. The chain joins TRBV7-3 to TRBJ2-3; D not resolved. Trimming pared 1 base from V and 1 base from J, leaving 6 bases between. The CDR3 loop spans 14 amino acids. Germline values: CDR1 SGHTA, CDR2 FQGTGA. The CDR3 region has the DNA TGTGCCAGCAGCTTAATGCTAGGCACAGATACGCAGTATTTT. Amino acid sequence: CASSLMLGTDTQYF.

This clonotype was observed at least ten times. This chain links TRBV2 with TRBJ2-2, with a possible D match to TRBD1 (5 bases). Germline V lookup: CDR1 SNHLY, CDR2 FYNNEI. V lost 3 bases and J lost 1, with 9 bases in between. The CDR3 extends over 15 amino acids. This chain's CDR3 is CASSEQGGNTGELFF. In DNA form, the CDR3 reads TGTGCCAGCAGTGAGCAGGGTGGGAACACCGGGGAGCTGTTTTTT.

The chain employs TRBV18 and TRBJ2-3, with TRBD1 as a possible D gene (6 bases). The germline CDR1 and CDR2 sequences are KGHSH and LQKENI. The CDR3 is made up of 14 amino acids. Between the trimmed V and J ends, which lost 3 bases and 3 bases, there was a span of 10 bases. The CDR3 region has the DNA TGTGCCAGCTCACCCACAGGGTTAACAGATACGCAGTATTTT. This translates into CASSPTGLTDTQYF.

This clonotype has just a few counts. The chain employs TRBV9 and TRBJ2-3, with 7 bases lining up with TRBD2. V dropped 0 bases and J dropped 3; count of bases not matched to a gene: 4. CDR3 length: 15 amino acids. CDR1 and CDR2 from the germline V gene are SGDLS and YYNGEE. The CDR3 DNA follows: TGTGCCAGCAGCGTAGGGGGGGGGTATACAGATACGCAGTATTTT. Amino acids: CASSVGGGYTDTQYF. The whole variable domain, filled in from reference TRBV9 and TRBJ2-3, reads DSGVTQTPKHLITATGQRVTLRCSPRSGDLSVYWYQQSLDQGLQFLIQYYNGEERAKGNILERFSAQQFPDLHSELNLSSLELGDSALYFCASSVGGGYTDTQYFGPGTRLTVL.

The table lists this clonotype with a few counts. The CDR3 loop is CASSSLTAGRQPQHF. Written as DNA, the CDR3 is TGTGCCAGCAGCTCGCTGACAGCGGGTCGGCAGCCCCAGCATTTT. The chain joins TRBV7-2 to TRBJ1-5; possibly TRBD1 for D (5 bases). The CDR3 runs 15 residues. With 4 bases removed from V and 7 bases from J, the gap between germline ends came to 17 bases. CDR1 SGHTA and CDR2 FQGNSA come from the germline V gene.

This clonotype was observed many times. The CDR3 DNA is TGCGCCAGCATGACAGGGCACTCCTACGAGCAGTACTTC. Translation: CASMTGHSYEQYF. V gene TRBV10-2 combines with J gene TRBJ2-7; TRBD1 aligns across 7 bases. The CDR3 loop spans 13 amino acids. V was pared by 7 bases and J by 0 bases, with 3 bases of the junction left unmatched. Germline loops: CDR1 WSHSY, CDR2 SAAADI.

This clonotype was recorded at least ten times. This chain joins TRBV5-1 and TRBJ2-2; 12 bases align to TRBD2. Trimming took 0 bases from V and 5 from J; bases not matched to a gene: 5. Germline CDR1 and CDR2: SGHRS and YFSETQ. The CDR3 consists of 17 residues. The CDR3 region is CASSLAPSGGVTGELFF. The CDR3 DNA reads as TGCGCCAGCAGCTTGGCCCCTAGCGGGGGGGTAACCGGGGAGCTGTTTTTT.

The chain is built from TRBV7-2 and TRBJ2-7; 9 bases fit TRBD2. Germline values: CDR1 SGHTA, CDR2 FQGNSA. V was pared by 6 bases and J by 2 bases, with 14 bases of the junction left unmatched. This CDR3 is 17 amino acids long. The CDR3 DNA reads TGTGCCAGCAGTCCCAACGCTTATAGCGGGGGACCCTACGAGCAGTACTTC. It codes for CASSPNAYSGGPYEQYF.

Ten or more counts support this clonotype. This sequence joins TRBV7-8 and TRBJ2-7; D uncertain. Trimming removed 5 bases from V and 5 bases from J, with 13 bases in between. Germline CDR1 reads SGHVS; CDR2 reads FQNEAQ. The CDR3 extends over 13 amino acids. CDR3: CASSLSRIDEQYV. In DNA, the CDR3 is TGTGCCAGCAGCCTTAGTCGCATCGACGAGCAGTACGTC.

The chain is built from TRBV5-4 and TRBJ2-2; tentative D call: TRBD2 (6 bases). CDR1 is SGHNT, CDR2 YYREEE, per germline (reference sequence). V shed 0 bases and J shed 2 bases, with 11 bases lying between them. The CDR3 runs to 16 residues. CDR3 region: CASSLAGGVNTGELFF. CDR3 nucleotide sequence: TGTGCCAGCAGCTTGGCCGGCGGGGTTAACACCGGGGAGCTGTTTTTT.

This clonotype was detected a few times. The chain links TRBV2 to TRBJ1-3, with D hard to call. Trimming removed 3 bases from V and 0 bases from J, with 9 bases in between. From germline, CDR1 is SNHLY and CDR2 FYNNEI. The CDR3 spans 15 residues. The DNA of the CDR3 is TGTGCCAGCAGTGAGGTGTACAACTCTGGAAACACCATATATTTT. Protein sequence: CASSEVYNSGNTIYF.

The gene calls are TRBV10-3 and TRBJ2-3; TRBD2 matches 10 bases. CDR1 and CDR2 from the germline V gene are ENHRY and SYGVKD. J lost 1 base, V lost 6 bases, and 4 bases had no gene match. The CDR3 has 15 residues. DNA of the CDR3: TGTGCCATCAGGGCTAGCGGGGGAGGCACAGATACGCAGTATTTT. As protein: CAIRASGGGTDTQYF.

This clonotype was detected ten times or more. CDR3 in amino acids: CASSADGGYEQYF. CDR3 sequence (DNA): TGTGCCAGCAGCGCTGACGGAGGCTACGAGCAGTACTTC. The chain couples TRBV4-2 to TRBJ2-7; D may be TRBD2 (5 bases). Germline CDR1 and CDR2: LGHNA and YNFKEQ. The CDR3 spans 13 residues. The V gene lost 5 bases and the J gene lost 3 bases, with 11 bases spanning the gap.

The chain carries TRBV24-1 and TRBJ2-5, with D possibly matching TRBD2 (6 bases). Germline V gives CDR1 KGHDR, CDR2 SFDVKD. V lost 6 bases and J lost 5, with 21 bases in between. CDR3 length: 16 amino acids. The CDR3 bases are TGTGCCACCAGTAGTGGGACTGTACCACGGTTGGAGACCCAGTACTTC. It codes for CATSSGTVPRLETQYF.

Many counts were recorded for this clonotype. CDR3 region: CASNEGPTHNEQFF. The CDR3, as DNA: TGTGCCAGCAACGAGGGGCCAACTCACAATGAGCAGTTCTTC. This sequence joins TRBV6-5 and TRBJ2-1; possibly TRBD1 or TRBD2 for D (5 bases each). V was shortened by 7 bases and J by 5 bases, with 15 bases between the two germline ends. The germline V gene encodes CDR1 MNHEY and CDR2 SVGAGI. This CDR3 region has 14 residues.

There are a few counts of this clonotype. This rearrangement joins TRBV7-2 to TRBJ1-4; TRBD1 is a possible D gene (5 bases). V dropped 2 bases and J dropped 0 bases, with 10 bases sitting between them. This CDR3 has 16 residues. Germline V CDR1 and CDR2: SGHTA, FQGNSA. CDR3 bases: TGTGCCAGCAGCTTAAGCCAGGGTGCAACTAATGAAAAACTGTTTTTT. It encodes CASSLSQGATNEKLFF.

This clonotype was counted at least ten times. The chain joins TRBV5-1 to TRBJ1-2, with D perhaps matching TRBD1 (5 bases). CDR3 length equals 14 residues. V was cut by 0 bases and J by 4 bases, with 10 bases left in between. Germline lookup yields CDR1 SGHRS and CDR2 YFSETQ. CDR3 amino acids: CASSLGDSPYGYTF. Here the CDR3 DNA reads TGCGCCAGCAGCTTGGGTGACAGTCCCTATGGCTACACCTTC.

The J gene is TRBJ1-2, the V gene TRBV9; unclear D gene. CDR1 and CDR2 (germline): SGDLS, YYNGEE. Trimming removed 5 bases from V and 8 bases from J, with 10 bases in between. This CDR3 is built from 11 residues. The CDR3 DNA sequence: TGTGCCAGCAGTCGAGACAAAGGCTACACCTTC. Amino acid sequence: CASSRDKGYTF.

The rearrangement uses TRBV7-9 and TRBJ2-2; maybe TRBD2 (6 bases). CDR1 is SEHNR, CDR2 FQNEAQ, per germline (reference sequence). V dropped 9 bases and J dropped 4 bases, with 21 bases sitting between them. The CDR3 has 16 residues. As DNA, the CDR3 is TGTGCCAGTACCTCTTTCGGGGGTGGCGCCACCGGGGAGCTGTTTTTT. Residues: CASTSFGGGATGELFF.

This clonotype has just a few counts. The chain has TRBV5-6 and TRBJ2-7, with D maybe TRBD2 (6 bases). Per germline, CDR1 SGHDT and CDR2 YYEEEE. Trimming removed 2 bases at V and 3 bases at J, with 9 bases between. The CDR3 extends over 13 amino acids. The CDR3 is CASSFYSGYEQYV. CDR3 bases: TGTGCCAGCAGCTTTTATAGCGGCTACGAGCAGTACGTC.

This clonotype was counted ten times or more. The rearrangement links TRBV9 to TRBJ2-1; 8 nucleotides match TRBD2. After removal of 4 bases from V and 4 bases from J, the junction contained 7 bases not matched to a gene. CDR1 and CDR2 (germline): SGDLS, YYNGEE. The CDR3 has 15 residues. For the CDR3, the DNA is TGTGCCAGCAGCCCGCAGCGGGGGCCTTACAATGAGCAGTTCTTC. Amino acids: CASSPQRGPYNEQFF.

The table lists this clonotype with many counts. The J gene is TRBJ2-2, the V gene TRBV7-3; D ambiguous. The CDR3 is 14 amino acids. V was clipped by 2 bases and J by 3 bases, with 7 bases between them. Germline V gene data show CDR1 as SGHTA and CDR2 as FQGTGA. CDR3 DNA: TGTGCCAGCAGCTTATCTAGGGACACCGGGGAGCTGTTTTTT. Protein: CASSLSRDTGELFF.

This clonotype occurred many times. The chain couples TRBV12-3 or TRBV12-4 to TRBJ1-5; 10 bases map to TRBD1. The CDR3 is 15 residues long. V was clipped by 5 bases and J by 2 bases; unmatched bases: 3. The CDR3 DNA reads as TGTGCCAGCAGTCTAGGGACAGGGGGCAATCAGCCCCAGCATTTT. This gives the protein CASSLGTGGNQPQHF.

This chain joins TRBV19 and TRBJ2-1; D is unresolved. The CDR3 contains 18 residues. V dropped 6 bases and J dropped 8 bases, with 29 bases sitting between them. Germline CDR1 is LNHDA and CDR2 is SQIVND (reference sequence). The CDR3, as DNA: TGTGCCAGTAGGCCAACCCTGGGCCTACCCAACCCAGCTCATGAGCAGTTCTTC. Encoded protein: CASRPTLGLPNPAHEQFF.

The count of this clonotype is one. The genes are TRBV20-1 and TRBJ2-3; 7 bases are shared with TRBD1. The CDR3 contains 14 residues. Trimming took 5 bases from V and 0 from J; bases not matched to a gene: 5. Germline V lookup: CDR1 DFQATT, CDR2 SNEGSKA (reference sequence). The CDR3 region has the DNA TGCAGTGCTGACAGGGTTGCAAGCACAGATACGCAGTATTTT. Translating gives CSADRVASTDTQYF.

This clonotype was detected a few times. J is TRBJ1-3 and V is TRBV7-2; D may be TRBD1 (5 bases). V was trimmed by 5 bases and J by 2 bases, leaving 16 bases between them. The CDR3 spans 16 residues. Germline CDR1 is SGHTA and CDR2 is FQGNSA. Here the CDR3 reads CASSPYRGTAGNTIYF. The CDR3 coding sequence is TGTGCCAGCAGCCCCTATCGGGGGACGGCTGGAAACACCATATATTTT.

As regards this clonotype: This may come from a read error, since a much larger clone is one base off. The chain recombines TRBV27 with TRBJ1-5; 9 bases align to TRBD1. Germline V gene sequence: CDR1 MNHEY, CDR2 SMNVEV (reference sequence). The CDR3 is 15 residues long. This CDR3 reads CASSLSGTGIQPQNF. DNA for the CDR3: TGTGCCAGCAGTTTATCAGGGACAGGGATTCAGCCCCAGAATTTT.

Ten or more counts support this clonotype. The chain recombines TRBV5-4 with TRBJ1-1, with D uncertain. Germline V gene sequence: CDR1 SGHNT, CDR2 YYREEE (reference sequence). V was trimmed by 4 bases and J by 0 bases, leaving 10 bases between them. The CDR3 sequence is 14 residues long. CDR3 loop: CASSPSAVNTEAFF. CDR3 sequence (DNA): TGTGCCAGCAGCCCTTCTGCAGTGAACACTGAAGCTTTCTTT.

The table lists this clonotype with many counts. V usage is TRBV3-1 and J usage is TRBJ1-2; D is perhaps TRBD1 (5 bases). CDR3 length equals 15 residues. Trimming stripped 5 bases from V and 7 bases from J, with 20 bases between. Germline CDR1 reads LGHDT; CDR2 reads YNNKEL (reference sequence). Here the CDR3 reads CASSSRRRGPRGYTF. CDR3 in DNA: TGTGCCAGCAGCTCCAGACGGAGGGGCCCACGTGGCTACACCTTC.

This clonotype occurred many times. The chain carries TRBV7-6 and TRBJ2-1, with 8 bases lining up with TRBD1. There are 15 residues in the CDR3. Trimming at V came to 5 bases and at J to 6 bases, leaving 9 bases not matched to a gene. Germline V gene lookup returns CDR1 SGHVS and CDR2 FNYEAQ. CDR3 residues: CASSLGQGGSNEQFF. The CDR3 DNA is TGTGCCAGCAGCCTCGGACAGGGAGGTTCCAATGAGCAGTTCTTC.